The clone carrying this T cell receptor beta chain was observed a handful of times. The target antigen is unknown. The beta constant-region primer was an equimolar mix of two oligonucleotides covering TRBC1 and TRBC2. Nested alpha and beta constant-region primers with the SP2 primer drove four PCR rounds on ligated cDNA. TCRdb itself ran the UMI-ligation and nested PCR reads through MiXCR, one entry per CDR3 protein. The sample records around 83,000 distinct CDR3 sequences, around 11% being singletons. Germline-derived CDR1 and CDR2 are DFQATT and SNEGSKA (reference sequence). The CDR3 is 15 residues long. After removal of 0 bases from V and 3 bases from J, the junction contained 7 bases not matched to a gene. The data originate from a study of naive and memory T cell subsets. Study-wide points: A few larger clonotypes appeared in naive repertoires, especially CD8, possibly memory cells re-expressing CD45RA.

The rearrangement links TRBV20-1 to TRBJ2-7; 8 bases match TRBD2. The TCR was taken from a human donor in good health. Sequenced material: naive CD4+ T cells from blood. The CDR3 sequence: CSARDRRGGGYEQYF. CDR3 DNA: TGCAGTGCTAGAGACCGCCGGGGGGGGGGCTACGAGCAGTACTTC.